This TCR beta chain was sequenced during a study of cytomegalovirus exposure and HLA in healthy donors. Study results and caveats: There were several of the most significant clusters that appeared linked to common viral pathogens in a later analysis. Most TCR sequences were rare, but some public TCRs occurred in many donors. When a later analysis compared HLA-associated TCR beta chains with equally common others, the HLA-associated chains turned out to be more clonally expanded and to have lower generation probabilities.

In the PCR, 60 Vbeta and 13 Jbeta primers were used. The authors' processing: An analysis that came later counted 80 million or so unique TCR beta chains, 10 million to 11 million shared. The data were produced by immunoSEQ multiplex PCR, yet TCRdb's version contains in-frame clones alone and is incomplete. V, J and clone size reflect that table, while D and trimming were determined from the DNA. This table has 59,000 or so clones, about 81% appearing once. This clone has a handful of counts. The antigen remains unidentified. The V end was cut by 0 bases, the J end by 5 bases, with 13 bases between. The CDR3 is 15 amino acids. Germline V CDR1 and CDR2: MNHEY, SMNVEV (reference sequence).

This chain joins TRBV27 and TRBJ1-2; a possible D gene is TRBD1 (5 bases). The sequenced sample was PBMCs. The source of this sequence is a man aged 25 to 45 in good health and CMV-seropositive. Here the CDR3 DNA reads TGTGCCAGCAGTTTATCTGGCTCCGGGGGGTATGGCTACACCTTC. Protein: CASSLSGSGGYGYTF.